This TCR beta chain appears in the sequencing data of a study of CD8 T cells in Susac syndrome. This CDR3 has 15 residues. Germline CDR1 is DFQATT and CDR2 is SNEGSKA (reference sequence). The V and J ends lost 0 bases and 4 bases respectively, with 13 bases between them. Reverse transcription of about 0.5 to 1 ug RNA was carried out with random hexamers. TCRdb redid the calling of the immunoSEQ multiplex PCR reads with MiXCR, one entry per CDR3 protein. This sample carries about 180,000 distinct CDR3 sequences, roughly 94% of them seen once, and the ten largest clones take around 0.095%. Negative isolation was used for CD8+ and CD4+ T cells, and FACS enrichment was applied to TEMRA cells.

Input material: CD4+ T cells from PBMCs. The receptor's source is a human donor with Susac syndrome. V gene TRBV20-1 combines with J gene TRBJ1-5; D is perhaps TRBD1 (5 bases). CDR3 DNA sequence: TGCAGTGCTAGAGATCTCTCCGGGGGTAATCAGCCCCAGCATTTT. Its translation is CSARDLSGGNQPQHF.